One sample yielded the 6 T cell receptor beta chains listed below, sequenced in a study of blood T cell repertoires in COVID-19. Repertoires were generated with immunoSEQ multiplex PCR, while TCRdb's copy carries only in-frame clones and drops some. The sample lists about 130,000 clones, 70% to 90% seen once, with about 1% in the top ten. The sample was peripheral blood. The receptor set was obtained from an elderly woman with acute or convalescent COVID-19.

The V call is TRBV5-1, the J call TRBJ1-3, with 8 positions matching TRBD1. V dropped 0 bases and J dropped 0; count of bases not matched to a gene: 5. The V gene's germline CDR1 is SGHRS and CDR2 YFSETQ. The CDR3 extends over 17 amino acids. CDR3 residues: CASSLERTGSSGNTIYF. The CDR3 coding sequence is TGCGCCAGCAGCTTGGAGCGGACAGGGAGCTCTGGAAACACCATATATTTT.

Turning to this clone: This CDR3 is also generated by other DNA sequences in the sample. The chain recombines TRBV28 with TRBJ1-2; 9 bases are a match to TRBD1. The CDR3 spans 14 residues. The V gene's germline CDR1 is MDHEN and CDR2 SYDVKM. With V trimmed by 4 bases and J by 3 bases, 3 bases remained unmatched. The DNA of the CDR3 is TGTGCCAGCAGTTCGGGACAGGGAGACTATGGCTACACCTTC. Its translation is CASSSGQGDYGYTF.

The rearrangement joins TRBV10-3 to TRBJ2-5; D unresolved. The CDR3 extends over 15 amino acids. Trimming removed 0 bases from V and 1 base from J, with 9 bases in between. CDR1 and CDR2 from the germline V gene are ENHRY and SYGVKD. CDR3 sequence reads: CAISESRTVQETQYF. Here the CDR3 DNA reads TGTGCCATCAGTGAGTCGAGAACTGTCCAAGAGACCCAGTACTTC.

The chain recombines TRBV27 with TRBJ1-2; 8 bases match TRBD1. The CDR3 spans 17 residues. From germline, CDR1 is MNHEY and CDR2 SMNVEV (reference sequence). J was trimmed by 3 bases and V by 6 bases; bases with no gene match: 15. CDR3 residues: CASSPGGRGRLDYGYTF. CDR3 DNA sequence: TGTGCCAGCAGCCCTGGGGGCAGGGGGCGGTTGGACTATGGCTACACCTTC.

The chain carries TRBV24-1 and TRBJ2-7, with 7 positions matching TRBD1. The germline gives CDR1 KGHDR, CDR2 SFDVKD. The CDR3 loop spans 13 amino acids. V lost 4 bases, J lost 6 bases, and 5 bases stayed unmatched. The CDR3 DNA is TGTGCCACCAGTGACCCGACAGGGCGCGAGCAGTACTTC. It yields the protein CATSDPTGREQYF.

The chain joins TRBV9 to TRBJ2-3, with TRBD2 identical over 9 bases. V shed 0 bases and J 8 bases; nucleotides not matched to a gene: 10. The CDR3 contains 16 residues. Germline-derived CDR1 and CDR2 are SGDLS and YYNGEE. The CDR3 here is CASSVVAGGSVVTQYF. CDR3 coding DNA: TGTGCCAGCAGCGTAGTGGCGGGAGGGTCCGTAGTTACGCAGTATTTT.